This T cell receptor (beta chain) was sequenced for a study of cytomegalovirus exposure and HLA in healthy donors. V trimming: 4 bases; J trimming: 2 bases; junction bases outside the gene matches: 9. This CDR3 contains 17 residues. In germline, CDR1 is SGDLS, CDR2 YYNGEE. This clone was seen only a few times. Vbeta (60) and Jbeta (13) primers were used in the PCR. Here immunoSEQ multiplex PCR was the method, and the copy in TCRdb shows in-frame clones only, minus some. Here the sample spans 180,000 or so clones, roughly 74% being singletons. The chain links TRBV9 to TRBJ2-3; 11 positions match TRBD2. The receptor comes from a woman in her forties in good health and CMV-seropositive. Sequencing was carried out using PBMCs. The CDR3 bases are TGTGCCAGCAGCCCACGTAGCGGGAGGGAGCCCACAGATACGCAGTATTTT. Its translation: CASSPRSGREPTDTQYF.